The clone carrying this T cell receptor (beta chain) showed up many times. What it binds is unknown. These data are taken from a study of CD8 T cells in ankylosing spondylitis. As the method for making TCR beta libraries, quantitative 5'-RACE with molecular barcodes was used. TCRdb analysed the 5' RACE reads with MiXCR anew, one entry per CDR3 protein. The sample includes about 340,000 distinct CDR3 sequences, about 15% seen only once; the top ten take 0.85% to 1.4%. This CDR3 has 16 amino acids. V was trimmed by 4 bases and J by 0 bases, leaving 13 bases between them. Looked up from germline, CDR1 is ENHRY and CDR2 is SYGVKD. Study-wide findings and caveats: Reportedly, matched ankylosing spondylitis synovial fluid was significantly enriched for disease-linked clones. Ankylosing spondylitis blood appeared to be characterized by a TCR beta motif of several highly homologous variants. The disease-linked clones had a CD8+ phenotype and low blood frequencies.

The TCR sequence derives from a male donor with ankylosing spondylitis or in good health (not recorded which). The material sequenced was blood, either unsorted or a sorted T cell fraction (not recorded which). V usage is TRBV10-3 and J usage is TRBJ1-3; perhaps TRBD1 as D (5 bases). CDR3 in amino acids: CAISGPWGTSGNTIYF. CDR3 bases: TGTGCCATCAGTGGCCCTTGGGGGACCTCTGGAAACACCATATATTTT.